These 27 T cell receptor beta chains were all obtained from the same sample, sequenced in a study of blood T cell repertoires in COVID-19. Profiled with immunoSEQ multiplex PCR; TCRdb holds only in-frame clones, not every one. The data show about 87,000 clones, more than 85% seen once. Sequencing input: peripheral blood. Receptor source: a man between 35 and 55 years old with acute or convalescent COVID-19.

The chain joins TRBV20-1 to TRBJ2-7; 9 positions agree with TRBD1. This CDR3 region has 14 residues. Germline CDR1 reads DFQATT; CDR2 reads SNEGSKA (reference sequence). V shed 3 bases and J 2 bases; nucleotides not matched to a gene: 5. CDR3 amino acids: CSASPTGGAYEQYF. For the CDR3, the DNA is TGCAGTGCTAGTCCGACAGGGGGAGCCTACGAGCAGTACTTC.

The J gene is TRBJ1-6, the V gene TRBV6-5, with D maybe TRBD1 (6 bases). V lost 6 bases, J lost 7 bases, and 13 bases lay in between. The CDR3 has 14 amino acids. Germline V gene lookup returns CDR1 MNHEY and CDR2 SVGAGI. In nucleotides, the CDR3 is TGTGCCAGCAGGTCGGGACACCAAAATTCACCCCTCCACTTT. Encoded protein: CASRSGHQNSPLHF.

This rearrangement joins TRBV19 to TRBJ1-5, with D perhaps matching TRBD1 (6 bases). This CDR3 region has 14 residues. V gave up 3 bases and J gave up 6 bases, with 12 bases separating them. Per germline, CDR1 LNHDA and CDR2 SQIVND (reference sequence). The chain's CDR3 is CASSIRRQAQPQHF. In nucleotides, the CDR3 is TGTGCCAGTAGTATCCGCCGACAGGCTCAGCCCCAGCATTTT. The variable domain in full, with the rest retrieved from reference TRBV19 and TRBJ1-5, is DGGITQSPKYLFRKEGQNVTLSCEQNLNHDAMYWYRQDPGQGLRLIYYSQIVNDFQKGDIAEGYSVSREKKESFPLTVTSAQKNPTAFYLCASSIRRQAQPQHFGDGTRLSIL.

The rearrangement uses TRBV4-1 and TRBJ2-7; no reliable D call. Germline loops: CDR1 MGHRA, CDR2 YSYEKL. With 1 base removed from V and 0 bases from J, the gap between germline ends came to 7 bases. The CDR3 extends over 14 amino acids. Here the CDR3 reads CASSQGGSSYEQYF. The CDR3 DNA is TGCGCCAGCAGCCAAGGAGGCAGCTCCTACGAGCAGTACTTC.

V usage is TRBV14 and J usage is TRBJ1-6; 7 positions match TRBD1. The trim removed 2 bases at V and 3 bases at J, leaving 7 bases unmatched. The CDR3 loop spans 17 amino acids. Germline CDR1 reads SGHDN; CDR2 reads FVKESK. CDR3 DNA: TGTGCCAGCAGCCAAATGAGACGGGACAGCTATAATTCACCCCTCCACTTT. Translated: CASSQMRRDSYNSPLHF.

J is TRBJ2-5 and V is TRBV27, with D tentatively TRBD2 (6 bases). The CDR3 extends over 16 amino acids. Germline V CDR1 and CDR2: MNHEY, SMNVEV (reference sequence). Trimming took 4 bases from V and 5 from J, leaving 20 bases between them. The CDR3 here is CASSSQAGPGRETQYF. The CDR3 DNA follows: TGTGCCAGCAGTTCACAAGCGGGCCCGGGACGGGAGACCCAGTACTTC.

Comment on this clone: Sequence at one end of the junction differs from germline and may be a read error. J is TRBJ2-2 and V is TRBV7-7; D is possibly TRBD2 (5 bases). This CDR3 has 17 amino acids. Germline CDR1 is SSHAT and CDR2 is FNYEAQ (reference sequence). For the CDR3, the DNA is TGTGCTAGCAGCTTATTTTCGGGGTCCGCGAACACCGGGGAGCTGTTTTTT. Amino acids: CASSLFSGSANTGELFF.

The V and J genes are TRBV24-1 and TRBJ2-1, with a tentative D call TRBD1 (8 bases). V was pared by 5 bases and J by 2 bases, with 30 bases between. There are 21 residues in the CDR3. Per the germline V gene, CDR1 is KGHDR and CDR2 is SFDVKD. The CDR3 region has the DNA TGTGCCACCAGTGTCGGGGGGAAACGGGACAGGAGGAGGGGAACCTACAATGAGCAGTTCTTC. Translating gives CATSVGGKRDRRRGTYNEQFF.

The chain links TRBV14 to TRBJ1-1; D possibly corresponds to TRBD1 (5 bases). Trimming stripped 1 base from V and 4 bases from J, with 10 bases between. The V gene's germline CDR1 is SGHDN and CDR2 FVKESK. This CDR3 comprises 14 residues. CDR3 amino acids: CASSQAGGGTEAFF. CDR3 in DNA: TGTGCCAGCAGCCAAGCGGGGGGGGGCACTGAAGCTTTCTTT.

The chain employs TRBV6-5 and TRBJ2-7, with D possibly matching TRBD2 (6 bases). V was pared by 7 bases and J by 0 bases, with 16 bases between. This CDR3 has 15 amino acids. The germline CDR1 and CDR2 sequences are MNHEY and SVGAGI. The CDR3 coding sequence is TGTGCCAGCATCCTTGACTTAGCGGCCTCCTACGAGCAGTACTTC. It translates to CASILDLAASYEQYF.

In this sample, this clone turned up a few times. The CDR3: CASSQDSSRETQYF. In DNA form, the CDR3 reads TGCGCCAGCAGCCAAGATTCGAGCCGGGAGACCCAGTACTTC. The chain is built from TRBV4-3 and TRBJ2-5; no clear D. CDR1 LGHNA and CDR2 YSLEER come from the germline V gene. The V gene lost 0 bases and the J gene lost 5 bases, with 10 bases spanning the gap. The CDR3 has 14 amino acids.

The CDR3 DNA reads as TGTGCCACCAGCAGAGATTCGGTTACCCAGTACTTC. Translated, it gives CATSRDSVTQYF. The V call is TRBV15, the J call TRBJ2-5; the D is unclear. The CDR3 runs 12 residues. The germline gives CDR1 LNHNV, CDR2 YYDKDF (reference sequence). V was pared by 0 bases and J by 8 bases, with 7 bases between.

The chain links TRBV21-1 to TRBJ2-2; the table gives TRBD1 as D, unverified against the DNA. TRBV21-1 is a pseudogene. This CDR3 contains 14 residues. The CDR3, as DNA: TGTGCCAGCACCGGACGGACACCTACCGGGGAGCTGTTTTTT. Translating gives CASTGRTPTGELFF.

The chain recombines TRBV6-5 with TRBJ2-7; 12 positions match TRBD1. CDR3 size: 14 residues. With 6 bases clipped from V and 4 bases from J, the junction kept 4 bases outside the gene matches. CDR1 MNHEY and CDR2 SVGAGI come from the germline V gene. The DNA of the CDR3 is TGTGCCAGCAGCCGGGACAGGGGGCGATACGAGCAGTACTTC. Translating gives CASSRDRGRYEQYF.

This chain connects TRBV6-5 to TRBJ2-7, with 10 bases identical to TRBD2. Germline CDR1 and CDR2: MNHEY and SVGAGI. V was pared by 6 bases and J by 2 bases, with 7 bases of the junction left unmatched. This CDR3 has 15 residues. CDR3 residues: CASSVVAGGPYEQYF. The CDR3 DNA is TGTGCCAGCAGCGTAGTAGCGGGAGGCCCCTACGAGCAGTACTTC.

V is TRBV19 and J is TRBJ2-3; D may be TRBD2 (7 bases). Trimming left V 8 bases short and J 3 bases short, with 24 bases between. The CDR3 loop spans 17 amino acids. The germline CDR1 and CDR2 sequences are LNHDA and SQIVND (reference sequence). The CDR3: CASSALGGGRSTDTQYF. CDR3 in DNA: TGTGCCAGTTCCGCGTTAGGGGGGGGGCGTAGTACAGATACGCAGTATTTT.

The chain combines TRBV7-2 with TRBJ2-3, with D uncertain. Trimming removed 4 bases at V and 2 bases at J, with 13 bases between. CDR1 is SGHTA and CDR2 is FQGNSA in the germline V gene. The CDR3 extends over 15 amino acids. The DNA of the CDR3 is TGTGCCAGCAGCTCTTCCCAGCGCCTCACAGATACGCAGTATTTT. Translation gives CASSSSQRLTDTQYF.

This clone was seen a single time. The gene calls are TRBV6-5 and TRBJ1-2; a possible D gene is TRBD1 (6 bases). Trimming pared 5 bases from V and 4 bases from J, leaving 11 bases between. CDR1 and CDR2 (germline): MNHEY, SVGAGI. The length of the CDR3 is 13 residues. The CDR3 DNA sequence: TGTGCCAGCAGTCGACAGGCCTTCTATGGCTACACCTTC. Translated: CASSRQAFYGYTF.

The chain links TRBV30 to TRBJ2-3; TRBD1 matches 8 bases. CDR1 is GTSNPN, CDR2 SVGIG, per germline (reference sequence). The CDR3 length is 16 residues. The V segment lost 0 bases and the J segment 4 bases; nucleotides outside the gene matches: 9. The CDR3 DNA sequence: TGTGCCTGGAGTGTAGGACAGGGCCGTGAGCCAGATACGCAGTATTTT. Amino acid sequence: CAWSVGQGREPDTQYF. Drawing the rest from reference TRBV30 and TRBJ2-3, the complete variable domain is SQTIHQWPATLVQPVGSPLSLECTVEGTSNPNLYWYRQAAGRGLQLLFYSVGIGQISSEVPQNLSASRPQDRQFILSSKKLLLSDSGFYLCAWSVGQGREPDTQYFGPGTRLTVL.

The chain uses TRBV11-2 and TRBJ2-6; D is perhaps TRBD1 (6 bases). Germline V CDR1 and CDR2: SGHAT, FQNNGV. Trimming cost V 5 bases and J 0 bases, with 20 bases left between them. This CDR3 comprises 19 residues. CDR3 amino acids: CASSARGPDSNSGANVLTF. As DNA, the CDR3 is TGTGCCAGCAGCGCCCGAGGACCGGACAGCAACTCTGGGGCCAACGTCCTGACTTTC.

The rearrangement links TRBV5-1 to TRBJ2-3, with D possibly TRBD2 on 7 matching bases. Trimming shortened V by 3 bases and J by 2 bases, and 16 bases separated the two germline ends. This CDR3 contains 16 residues. From germline, CDR1 is SGHRS and CDR2 YFSETQ. The CDR3 loop reads CASSSAGAGHTDTQYF. As DNA, the CDR3 is TGCGCCAGCAGCTCTGCTGGAGCGGGACACACAGATACGCAGTATTTT.

CDR3: CASSLSRSTGNEQYF. CDR3 nucleotide sequence: TGTGCCAGCAGCCTATCTAGGAGTACGGGAAACGAGCAGTACTTC. This chain joins TRBV5-4 and TRBJ2-7; D perhaps matches TRBD2 (5 bases). CDR3 size: 15 residues. V gave up 4 bases and J gave up 5 bases, with 19 bases separating them. The germline V gene has CDR1 SGHNT and CDR2 YYREEE (reference sequence).

The chain uses TRBV30 and TRBJ2-1; TRBD2 matches at 9 bases. The junction had 20 bases not matched to a gene; V was cut back by 4 bases and J by 4 bases. Germline lookup yields CDR1 GTSNPN and CDR2 SVGIG (reference sequence). The CDR3 length is 19 residues. CDR3 region: CAWMREGAQISRDYNEQFF. The CDR3 DNA reads TGTGCCTGGATGCGGGAGGGAGCTCAAATTTCTAGGGATTACAATGAGCAGTTCTTC.

CDR3 amino acids: CASSVPQEMNTEAFF. The CDR3 nucleotides are TGTGCCAGCAGCGTTCCACAGGAGATGAACACTGAAGCTTTCTTT. The chain links TRBV7-2 to TRBJ1-1, with a possible D match to TRBD1 (5 bases). V gave up 5 bases and J gave up 0 bases, with 13 bases separating them. Germline CDR1 SGHTA, CDR2 FQGNSA. CDR3 length: 15 residues.

The chain recombines TRBV5-5 with TRBJ1-1, with 9 bases identical to TRBD1. Germline CDR1 is SGHKS and CDR2 is YYEKEE (reference sequence). The CDR3 length is 14 residues. J gave up 6 bases and V 4 bases, and 7 bases lay outside the gene matches. As DNA, the CDR3 is TGTGCCAGCAGCAAGGGGACAGGGACTGCTGAAGCTTTCTTT. This gives the protein CASSKGTGTAEAFF.

This chain joins TRBV7-8 and TRBJ2-3, with TRBD2 identical over 16 bases. After removal of 1 base from V and 4 bases from J, the junction contained 5 bases not matched to a gene. CDR1 and CDR2 from the germline V gene are SGHVS and FQNEAQ. The CDR3 has 18 residues. DNA of the CDR3: TGTGCCAGCAGCTTAGGGGGACTAGCGGGAGGGCCGTCAGATACGCAGTATTTT. This gives the protein CASSLGGLAGGPSDTQYF.

The chain carries TRBV5-1 and TRBJ2-7, with TRBD2 as a possible D gene (5 bases). V was shortened by 5 bases and J by 3 bases, with 9 bases between the two germline ends. From germline, CDR1 is SGHRS and CDR2 YFSETQ. CDR3 length: 12 amino acids. The CDR3, as DNA: TGCGCCAGCAGGGGAGTTAACTACGAGCAGTACTTC. Translation: CASRGVNYEQYF.